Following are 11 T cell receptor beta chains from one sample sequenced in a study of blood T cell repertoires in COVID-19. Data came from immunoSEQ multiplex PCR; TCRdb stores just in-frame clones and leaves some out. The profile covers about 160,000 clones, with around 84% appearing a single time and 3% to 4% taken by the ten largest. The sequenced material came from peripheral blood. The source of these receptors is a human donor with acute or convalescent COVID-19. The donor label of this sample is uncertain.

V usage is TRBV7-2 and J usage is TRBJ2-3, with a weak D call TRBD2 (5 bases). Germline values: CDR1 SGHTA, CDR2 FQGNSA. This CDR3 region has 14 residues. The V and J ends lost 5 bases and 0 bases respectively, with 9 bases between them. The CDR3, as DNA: TGTGCCAGCAGCCCCGAGGGCAGCACAGATACGCAGTATTTT. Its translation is CASSPEGSTDTQYF. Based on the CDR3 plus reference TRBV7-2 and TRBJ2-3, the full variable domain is GAGVSQSPSNKVTEKGKDVELRCDPISGHTALYWYRQSLGQGLEFLIYFQGNSAPDKSGLPSDRFSAERTGGSVSTLTIQRTQQEDSAVYLCASSPEGSTDTQYFGPGTRLTVL.

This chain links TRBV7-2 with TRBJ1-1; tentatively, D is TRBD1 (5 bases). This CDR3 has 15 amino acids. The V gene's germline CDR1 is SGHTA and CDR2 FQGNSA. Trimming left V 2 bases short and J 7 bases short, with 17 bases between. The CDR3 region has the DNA TGTGCCAGCAGCTTATCGAAAGGGGCCGTCCTTGAAGCTTTCTTT. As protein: CASSLSKGAVLEAFF.

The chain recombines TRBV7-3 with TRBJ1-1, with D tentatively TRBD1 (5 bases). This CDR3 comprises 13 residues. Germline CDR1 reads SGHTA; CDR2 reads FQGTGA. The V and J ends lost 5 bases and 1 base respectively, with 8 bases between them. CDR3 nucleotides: TGTGCCAGCAGCGAACAGGAGAACACTGAAGCTTTCTTT. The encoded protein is CASSEQENTEAFF.

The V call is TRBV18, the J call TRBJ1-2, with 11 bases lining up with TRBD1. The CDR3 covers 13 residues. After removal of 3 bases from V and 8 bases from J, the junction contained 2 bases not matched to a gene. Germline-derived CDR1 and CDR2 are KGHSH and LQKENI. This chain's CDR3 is CASSPGQGEGYTF. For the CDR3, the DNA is TGTGCCAGCTCACCGGGACAGGGGGAAGGCTACACCTTC. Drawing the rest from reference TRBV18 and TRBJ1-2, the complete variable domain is NAGVMQNPRHLVRRRGQEARLRCSPMKGHSHVYWYRQLPEEGLKFMVYLQKENIIDESGMPKERFSAEFPKEGPSILRIQQVVRGDSAAYFCASSPGQGEGYTFGSGTRLTVV.

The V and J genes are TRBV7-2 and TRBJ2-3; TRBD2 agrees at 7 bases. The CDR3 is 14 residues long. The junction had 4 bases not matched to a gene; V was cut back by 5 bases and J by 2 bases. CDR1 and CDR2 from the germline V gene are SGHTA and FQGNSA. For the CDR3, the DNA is TGTGCCAGCAGCCCGGGACTATCCACAGATACGCAGTATTTT. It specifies CASSPGLSTDTQYF.

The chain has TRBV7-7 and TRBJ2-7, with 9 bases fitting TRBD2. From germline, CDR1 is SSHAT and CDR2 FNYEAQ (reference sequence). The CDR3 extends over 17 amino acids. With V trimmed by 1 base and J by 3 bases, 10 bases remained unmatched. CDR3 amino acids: CASSLGIGAGGHYEQYF. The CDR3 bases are TGTGCCAGCAGCTTAGGGATTGGAGCGGGGGGTCACTACGAGCAGTACTTC.

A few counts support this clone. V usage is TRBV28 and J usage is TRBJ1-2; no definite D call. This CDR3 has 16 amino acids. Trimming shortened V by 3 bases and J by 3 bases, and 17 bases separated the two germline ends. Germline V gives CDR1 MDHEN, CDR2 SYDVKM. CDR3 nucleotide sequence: TGTGCCAGCAGTTTGTACGACATTACCCTTCACTATGGCTACACCTTC. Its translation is CASSLYDITLHYGYTF.

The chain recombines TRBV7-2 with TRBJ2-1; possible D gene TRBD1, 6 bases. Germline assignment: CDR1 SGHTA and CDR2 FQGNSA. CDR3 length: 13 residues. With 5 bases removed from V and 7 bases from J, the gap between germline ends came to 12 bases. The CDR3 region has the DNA TGTGCCAGCAGCCCGAGGACAGCTAATGAGCAGTTCTTC. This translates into CASSPRTANEQFF. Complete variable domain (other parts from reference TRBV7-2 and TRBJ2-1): GAGVSQSPSNKVTEKGKDVELRCDPISGHTALYWYRQSLGQGLEFLIYFQGNSAPDKSGLPSDRFSAERTGGSVSTLTIQRTQQEDSAVYLCASSPRTANEQFFGPGTRLTVL.

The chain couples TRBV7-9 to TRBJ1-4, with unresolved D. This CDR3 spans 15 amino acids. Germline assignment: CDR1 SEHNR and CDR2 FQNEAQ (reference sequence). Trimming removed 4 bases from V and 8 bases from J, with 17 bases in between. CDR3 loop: CASSSSPKSREKLFF. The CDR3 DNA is TGTGCCAGCAGCTCAAGCCCTAAAAGTCGGGAAAAACTGTTTTTT.

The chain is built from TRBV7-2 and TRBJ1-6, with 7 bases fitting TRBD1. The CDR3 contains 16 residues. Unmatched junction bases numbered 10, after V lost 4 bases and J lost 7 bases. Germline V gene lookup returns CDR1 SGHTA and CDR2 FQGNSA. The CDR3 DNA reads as TGTGCCAGCAGCTCATTGGGACAGCCCCCGAATTCACCCCTCCACTTT. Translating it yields CASSSLGQPPNSPLHF. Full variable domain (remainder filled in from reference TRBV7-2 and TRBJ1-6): GAGVSQSPSNKVTEKGKDVELRCDPISGHTALYWYRQSLGQGLEFLIYFQGNSAPDKSGLPSDRFSAERTGGSVSTLTIQRTQQEDSAVYLCASSSLGQPPNSPLHFGNGTRLTVT.

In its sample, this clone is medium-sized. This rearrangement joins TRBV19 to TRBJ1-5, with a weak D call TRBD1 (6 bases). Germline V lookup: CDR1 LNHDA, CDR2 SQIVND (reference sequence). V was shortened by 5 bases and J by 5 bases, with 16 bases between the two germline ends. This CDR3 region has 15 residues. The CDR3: CASSPTGMRDQPQHF. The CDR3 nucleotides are TGTGCCAGTAGTCCAACAGGGATGCGAGATCAGCCCCAGCATTTT.